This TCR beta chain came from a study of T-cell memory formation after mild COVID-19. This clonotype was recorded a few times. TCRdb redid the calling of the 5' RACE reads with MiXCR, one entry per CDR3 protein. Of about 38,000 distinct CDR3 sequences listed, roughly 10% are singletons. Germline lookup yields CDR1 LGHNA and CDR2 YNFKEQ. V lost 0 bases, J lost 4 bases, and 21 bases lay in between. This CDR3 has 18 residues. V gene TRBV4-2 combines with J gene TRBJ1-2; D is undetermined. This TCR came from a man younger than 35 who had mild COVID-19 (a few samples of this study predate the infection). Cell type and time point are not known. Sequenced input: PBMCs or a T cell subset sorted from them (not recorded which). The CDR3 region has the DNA TGTGCCAGCAGCCAAGATTCCGGAGCAGAGCAACCCCGCTATGGCTACACCTTC. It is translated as CASSQDSGAEQPRYGYTF.